Described below is a single TCR beta chain sequence and its context. This clone came up a few times. No antigen is known for it. It has no much larger one-base neighbor in the sample; base qualities were not kept. The record originates from a study of blood T cell repertoires in COVID-19 (dated by TCRdb to about 2020). The study in broad terms: Samples from collaborators originated in the United States, Italy and Spain and spanned both the acute and convalescent phases of COVID-19. The material from the prospective study consisted of cDNA or gDNA derived from T cells, B-cell-depleted T cells, or PBMCs. Deeply sampled blood TCRbeta repertoires from subjects exposed to, actively infected with, or recovered from COVID-19 were included in the dataset. The repertoires were released in a freely available public database intended as a resource for research on the immune response to SARS-CoV-2. Samples were obtained from the ongoing ImmuneRACE study (first 160 participants) and from about 1,300 subjects provided by 6 global collaborators. Nearly every sample came with metadata listing a de-identified subject ID, COVID-19 status, age in years and sex. Where available, HLA class I and class II types were obtained from metadata supplied by the sample provider rather than from assay-based typing.

Study-wide findings and limitations: The quantity of clinical and demographic metadata differed by source and by participant and was supplied without curation.

The immunoSEQ Assay, a bias-controlled multiplex PCR, was used to amplify TCRbeta CDR3 regions from genomic DNA. As for the original processing: Within the assay, amplification of reference gene primers was used to estimate how many nucleated cells each sample contained. To quantify the absolute abundance of each unique TCRbeta CDR3 rearrangement, sequence reads were collapsed and filtered. Productive Simpson clonality was computed per sample as the square root of Simpson's diversity index over productive rearrangements. The table comes from immuneACCESS by way of TCRdb, which keeps in-frame sequences with V and J called. Part of the clones is missing from these tables; in studies checked, under half for an unresolved V gene and the rest for unknown reasons. V and J calls and clone size follow that table, whereas D and trimming were derived from the DNA. The sample table holds 55,000 to 70,000 clones, of which approximately 78% were seen once. The ten largest clones represent 8.5% to 10% of the sample.

Collaborating institutions collected whole blood in K2EDTA tubes following their own protocols. For TCRbeta analysis, collaborator samples were shipped as frozen whole blood, as isolated PBMCs, or as DNA extracted from either sample type. The V end gives up 5 bases and the J end 3 bases, leaving 3 bases in the junction not matched to a gene. The CDR3 starts with the cysteine, ends with the phenylalanine, and has 13 residues. The DNA shown is the 39-base CDR3, in frame from base 1. The germline V gene (reference sequence) supplies CDR1 LNHDA and CDR2 SQIVND. The sample comprised peripheral blood. The chain was built from TRBV19 and TRBJ1-2; 7 middle bases align to TRBD1. The sequence was obtained from an elderly woman with acute or convalescent COVID-19. The CDR3 reads CASSVDRDYGYTF. DNA sequence: TGTGCCAGTAGTGTCGACAGGGACTATGGCTACACCTTC. Supplemented by the reference TRBV19 and TRBJ1-2 proteins around the CDR3, the complete variable domain is DGGITQSPKYLFRKEGQNVTLSCEQNLNHDAMYWYRQDPGQGLRLIYYSQIVNDFQKGDIAEGYSVSREKKESFPLTVTSAQKNPTAFYLCASSVDRDYGYTFGSGTRLTVV.